This entry describes one TCR beta chain. This clonotype was picked up a small number of times. It has no known antigen specificity. Nothing much larger sits one base from this clone, and base qualities are not available. Systemically healthy Caucasian individuals from Russia, some 40 in total and aged about 6 to 95 years, were included as donors. Around 9.7 milliliters of peripheral blood were collected from each donor into EDTA-treated Vacutainer tubes. Ficoll-Paque density-gradient centrifugation was used to isolate PBMCs, with at least 6 million obtained per sample. Total RNA was extracted from PBMCs with Trizol reagent, with at least 5 micrograms obtained per sample. The percentages of naive CD45RAhigh/CD27high T cells were determined by flow cytometry on a PBMC aliquot from every donor. This specimen comes from a study of blood T cells in healthy people across ages (dated by TCRdb to between 2015 and 2016). General notes on the study: Template switching captured roughly one uniquely barcoded TCR beta cDNA molecule per two T cells in model experiments. Using deep sequencing normalized with unique cDNA molecular identifiers, the study measured how TCR beta repertoire diversity changes with age. Donors were grouped into four age groups: young (average 16 years), middle-aged (under 40), aged (around 66) and long-lived (82). For two donors (one aged 18 to 29 and one aged 80 or older), the study analyzed two additional independent replicas of 1 million unique cDNA reads from the same blood draw. Study-wide conclusions, independent of this receptor: There was a strong correlation between observed TCR beta diversity and the percentage of naive T cells measured by flow cytometry. Since profiling was done on bulk unsorted PBMCs, naive and antigen-experienced compartments could not be conclusively compared. Estimates of total diversity based on one million sequenced T cells were regarded as lower bounds and as underestimates. As age increased, observed TCR beta diversity per million T cells dropped in a roughly linear way, and a significant reduction was already evident by age about 40. Compared with the aged group, the long-lived group had more naive CD4+ T cells, fewer expanded clones and increased TCR diversity, suggesting age selection. Donor CMV infection status was unknown, potentially confounding age-related changes in expanded clonotypes.

Receptor amplification or capture employed 5' RACE. Instrument on record: Illumina HiSeq 2500. A second PCR of about 7 to 12 cycles was performed with a sample-barcoded 5' primer and a J-beta primer mix. A template-switch 5' adaptor carrying 12 random nucleotides introduced a unique molecular identifier onto each TCR beta cDNA molecule. Each sample yielded at least 2.5 million CDR3-containing paired-end reads. The Mint cDNA synthesis kit, primed by a TRBC-specific oligonucleotide, was used to synthesize first-strand cDNA from all RNA. After uracil-DNA glycosylase treatment, a first 18-cycle PCR used universal primers M1SS and BC2_uni_R on all cDNA. The study's processing was this. Normalization of each sample was performed by random selection of 1 million high-quality reads, each carrying a distinct molecular identifier. Reads with shared molecular identifiers were discarded instead of being binned into consensus sequences. MiTCR, with a Q25 quality threshold and the strictest error-elimination algorithm, was used for CDR3 identification, clonotype clustering and error correction. A nonparametric unseen species model with Euler transformation was used to estimate a lower bound on total TCR beta diversity. TCRdb took the public reads, trimmed them with fastp at Q25, ran MiXCR for clone calling and kept in-frame beta chains. Rows are combined by CDR3 protein, so each entry shows the most common genes and DNA. The authors' filters were not applied to this entry. Across this sample there are fewer than 1,200,000 distinct CDR3 sequences, with 20% to 25% seen only once. The ten largest clones take up 0.65% to 0.95% of the sample.

CDR1 and CDR2 are read off the germline V gene as SGHDT and YYEEEE. The CDR3 measures 13 amino acids from cysteine to phenylalanine. Of all the DNA, just the CDR3 is kept, 39 bases in frame from base 1. The sample was also reused in another study, on T cells of mothers and their children. As noted in the second study: Nine systemically healthy Caucasian individuals, comprising three mothers and their six children, were included as donors. cDNA synthesis consumed the entire amount of extracted RNA, loaded at about 1.5 ug RNA in each 15 ul reaction. Sample barcodes and 2-4 random nucleotides were added via the M1S primer in the second PCR. Over 10 million TCR beta CDR3 reads came from each mother, compared with several million reads from each child. Thymic selection shapes the output of TCR recombination in a similar way in related and unrelated pairs, and inherited differences have a minor effect. Normalized repertoire overlap in related mother-child pairs was always slightly higher than in unrelated mother-child pairs, but the difference was never significant. No persistent microchimeric T cell clones were found, with a detection sensitivity of approximately 100 clones per million clonotypes. The study used deep NGS to compare TCR beta repertoires of mothers and children, seeking features distinguishing related mother-child pairs from unrelated individuals. The mean age was about 40 +/- 4 years for the mothers and roughly 11 +/- 4 years for the children. After adapter ligation was performed with NEBNext reagents, the libraries were sequenced on an Illumina HiSeq 2000 with 100+100 nt paired-end reads. To prevent cross-contamination, the mother and child libraries were prepared a month apart and were sequenced in separate runs. For each donor, somewhere between roughly 450,000 and 2,000,000 distinct TCR beta clonotypes were identified. Naive TCR beta clonotypes were estimated from low-frequency clonotypes matched to each donor's FACS-determined naive share, without sorting.

The source of this sequence is a girl aged 2 to 9 in good health. Sequencing used blood. The receptor chain draws on TRBV5-6 and TRBJ2-5; confidence is insufficient to name the D gene. The J call may be mistaken, given a closer DNA end match to TRBJ2-7. The nucleotide sequence reads as follows: TGTGCCAGCAGCTTGGGGAACGTCTACGAGCAGTACTTC. This is translated as CASSLGNVYEQYF.